Listed below are T cell receptor beta chains from one sample, sequenced in a study of cytomegalovirus exposure and HLA in healthy donors. Some clones are missing from TCRdb's copy, which holds only in-frame ones; the method was immunoSEQ multiplex PCR. The sample shows roughly 180,000 clones, more than 65% of them seen only once. Sequencing was performed on PBMCs. The receptors originated from a girl aged 2-10 years in good health and CMV-seropositive. Both conserved end residues are part of each CDR3. Fields, in order: V gene, J gene, CDR3 length, clone size, D gene, CDR3 DNA, CDR3 protein. D genes are given only for firm matches. A row's size may be missing; if present it is once, few, many or a size class.

>TRBV27|TRBJ2-5|15|-|TRBD1
TGTGCCAGCAGACGCGGGACAGGGGCCCAGGAGACCCAGTACTTC
CASRRGTGAQETQYF
>TRBV7-9|TRBJ2-1|16|once|-
TGTGCCAGCAGCCCAATTTACGGTAGGCTAGACAATGAGCAGTTCTTC
CASSPIYGRLDNEQFF
>TRBV5-1|TRBJ2-1|15|-|TRBD2
TGCGCCATGACTAGCGGGAGTTCTTCAGGCCGAGGGCAGTTCTTC
CAMTSGSSSGRGQFF
>TRBV28|TRBJ1-1|17|-|-
TGTGCCAGCAGTTTCTTTTTTGGCAGGATGAGGAACACTGAAGCTTTCTTT
CASSFFFGRMRNTEAFF
>TRBV9|TRBJ2-2|12|-|-
TGTGCCAGCAGCGTCGCAGCCGGGGAGCTGTTTTTT
CASSVAAGELFF
>TRBV18|TRBJ2-7|14|-|TRBD1
TGTGCCAGCTCACCAATGACAGGGGTTTCCGAGCAGTACTTC
CASSPMTGVSEQYF
>TRBV9|TRBJ1-2|15|-|-
TGTGCCAGCAGCCCACCCGGGACAAACGGCTATGGCTACACCTTC
CASSPPGTNGYGYTF
>TRBV21-1|TRBJ1-5|17|-|-
TGTGCCAGCAGCAAAGCCCTACCGGACAGGGGAGATCAGCCCCAGCATTTT
CASSKALPDRGDQPQHF
>TRBV15|TRBJ1-1|16|once|-
TGTGCCACCAGCAGTATTCCAGGGATTAGGGACACTGAAGCTTTCTTT
CATSSIPGIRDTEAFF
>TRBV4-1|TRBJ2-1|16|-|TRBD2
TGCGCCAGCAGCCAAGGTCGGACTAGCGGTTACAATGAGCAGTTCTTC
CASSQGRTSGYNEQFF
>TRBV19|TRBJ1-1|14|-|TRBD1
TGTGCCAGTAGTATCGGCGACAGGGCCACTGAAGCTTTCTTT
CASSIGDRATEAFF
>TRBV4-2|TRBJ2-7|14|-|-
TGTGCCAGCAGCCAAGAAGCCAGGTTCTACGAGCAGTACTTC
CASSQEARFYEQYF
>TRBV29-1|TRBJ2-1|15|-|TRBD2
TGCAGCGTTGATGAGGGGACTAGCGGGGCAGTTTTTCGTTTCTTC
CSVDEGTSGAVFRFF
>TRBV9|TRBJ1-2|14|-|-
TGTGCCAGCAGCGTAGGGGAGGGGATCTATGGCTACACCTTC
CASSVGEGIYGYTF
>TRBV27|TRBJ1-6|15|-|-
TGTGCCAGCAGGTACTCCCGGGCCGGGGATTCACCCCTCCACTTT
CASRYSRAGDSPLHF
>TRBV4-1|TRBJ1-3|13|-|-
TGCGCCAGCAGCCTGGACAGTGGAAACACCATATATTTT
CASSLDSGNTIYF
>TRBV5-1|TRBJ1-2|15|-|-
TGCGCCAGCGGCTTGCAAGTAGGACAGATCTATGGCTACACCTTC
CASGLQVGQIYGYTF
>TRBV28|TRBJ2-3|17|-|-
TGTGCCAGCAATTGGTCAGGGGGCGGGAGTTCAGCAGATACGCAGTATTTT
CASNWSGGGSSADTQYF
>TRBV4-1|TRBJ2-2|17|-|-
TGCGCCAGCAGCCAAAGAGCCGGGGGTCCGGACACCGGGGAGCTGTTTTTT
CASSQRAGGPDTGELFF
>TRBV10-3|TRBJ1-1|15|-|-
TGTGCCATCAGTGAAGGCTTACAGGTGGCGACTGAAGCTTTCTTT
CAISEGLQVATEAFF
>TRBV19|TRBJ1-4|17|-|-
TGTGCCAGTAGTATTAAGAAATGGGGGGGCCTGGATGAAAAACTGTTTTTT
CASSIKKWGGLDEKLFF
>TRBV19|TRBJ2-3|16|-|TRBD2
TGTGCCAGTAGTCTCCGACTAGCTGGGGTCCCAGATACGCAGTATTTT
CASSLRLAGVPDTQYF
>TRBV29-1|TRBJ2-5|12|-|-
TGCAGCGTTGACGGTGCCCAAGAGACCCAGTACTTC
CSVDGAQETQYF
>TRBV6-1|TRBJ1-1|14|-|-
TGTGCCAGCAGGCAGACAGGCCCGACCACTGAAGCTTTCTTT
CASRQTGPTTEAFF
>TRBV5-1|TRBJ2-3|14|-|TRBD1
TGCGCCAGCAGCGTTCGGGACAGGACAGATACGCAGTATTTT
CASSVRDRTDTQYF
>TRBV7-9|TRBJ2-7|15|-|TRBD2
TGTGCCAGCAGCATTTACGTGCGCGGGAGCTACGAGCAGTACTTC
CASSIYVRGSYEQYF
>TRBV7-2|TRBJ2-1|15|-|-
TGTGCCAGCAGCTTGACAGCCATGCCGGGCAATGAGCAGTTCTTC
CASSLTAMPGNEQFF
>TRBV18|TRBJ1-3|15|-|TRBD1
TGTGCCAGCAGACACGGGACAGGGTTGGAAAACACCATATATTTT
CASRHGTGLENTIYF
>TRBV9|TRBJ2-2|15|once|TRBD1
TGTGCCAGCAGCGCAGGACAGGGGGCAGGCGGGGAGCTGTTTTTT
CASSAGQGAGGELFF
>TRBV11-2|TRBJ2-1|16|few|TRBD1
TGTGCCAGCAGCTTAGCAACAGGGGGCGCAGGCAATGAGCAGTTCTTC
CASSLATGGAGNEQFF
>TRBV6-1|TRBJ2-1|15|-|-
TGTGCCAGCAGAGGGCTAGGAGGTCCACGGGGTGAGCAGTTCTTC
CASRGLGGPRGEQFF
>TRBV7-2|TRBJ1-5|15|-|TRBD1
TGTGCCAGCAGCTTAGGGACAGGAATAGCTCAGCCCCAGCATTTT
CASSLGTGIAQPQHF
>TRBV9|TRBJ1-1|15|-|TRBD1
TGTGCCAGCAGCGGACCGGACAGGGGAATCACTGAAGCTTTCTTT
CASSGPDRGITEAFF
>TRBV10-2|TRBJ1-5|13|once|-
TGCGCCAGCAGTGAGCAGGGCAATCAGCCCCAGCATTTT
CASSEQGNQPQHF
>TRBV6-5|TRBJ2-7|11|-|-
TGTGCCAGCAGTTTCCTAGACGAGCAGTACTTC
CASSFLDEQYF
>TRBV15|TRBJ2-5|14|once|-
TGTGCCACCAGCAGAGATTTGTTAGCAGAGACCCAGTACTTC
CATSRDLLAETQYF
>TRBV30|TRBJ1-6|14|-|-
TGTGCCTGGAACCAGGGGAATCGTGGTTCACCCCTCCACTTT
CAWNQGNRGSPLHF
>TRBV12-5|TRBJ1-5|15|-|-
TGTGCTAGTGGGGGGTTCGGTGGGGGGGGTCAGCCCCAGCATTTT
CASGGFGGGGQPQHF
>TRBV2|TRBJ2-2|16|-|TRBD1
TGTGCCAGCAGTGAAATAGGGGGCGCCCTGGTCGGGGAGCTGTTTTTT
CASSEIGGALVGELFF
>TRBV4-1|TRBJ2-7|18|-|-
TGCGCCAGCAGCCGAGAGCCGAGTGCGGGTGCCGCCTCCTACGAGCAGTACTTC
CASSREPSAGAASYEQYF
>TRBV19|TRBJ2-1|17|-|TRBD1
TGTGCCAGTAGTATAGCACAGGGGGCGATCCCCTACAATGAGCAGTTCTTC
CASSIAQGAIPYNEQFF
>TRBV5-5|TRBJ1-2|15|-|-
TGTGCCAGCAGCGTGGCGCTGAACGAGTTCTATGGCTACACCTTC
CASSVALNEFYGYTF
>TRBV28|TRBJ2-4|15|-|-
TGTGCCAGCGGAGGCGGGTCGCTAGCCAAAAACATTCAGTACTTC
CASGGGSLAKNIQYF
>TRBV5-1|TRBJ2-7|14|few|-
TGCGCCAGCAGCCCCGAGGGGGACTCCTACGAGCAGTACTTC
CASSPEGDSYEQYF
>TRBV5-1|TRBJ2-1|16|-|-
TGCGCCAGCAGCTTGTTCTTGGGGGCCGCTTACAATGAGCAGTTCTTC
CASSLFLGAAYNEQFF
>TRBV9|TRBJ2-7|14|few|-
TGTGCCAGCAGCGTAGCGGAGAGTATCGGCCAGCAGTACTTC
CASSVAESIGQQYF
>TRBV4-1|TRBJ1-2|18|-|-
TGCGCCAGCAGCCAAGTAAAGGACTGGGCAGAAAGAAACTATGGCTACACCTTC
CASSQVKDWAERNYGYTF
>TRBV14|TRBJ1-2|13|once|-
TGTGCCAGCAGCCTAACAACTAACTATGGCTACACCTTC
CASSLTTNYGYTF
>TRBV30|TRBJ2-5|12|-|-
TGTGCCTGGACAGGGTCGTCGAAGACCCAGTACTTC
CAWTGSSKTQYF
>TRBV28|TRBJ1-2|12|-|-
TGTGCCAGCAGTTCAGGCGGGTATGGCTACACCTTC
CASSSGGYGYTF